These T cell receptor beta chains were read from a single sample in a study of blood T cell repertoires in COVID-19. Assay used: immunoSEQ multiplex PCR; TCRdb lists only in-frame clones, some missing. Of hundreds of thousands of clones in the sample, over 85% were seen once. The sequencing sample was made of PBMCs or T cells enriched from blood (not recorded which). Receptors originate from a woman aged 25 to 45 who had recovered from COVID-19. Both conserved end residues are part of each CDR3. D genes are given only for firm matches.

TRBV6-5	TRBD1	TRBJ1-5	CASSYAQGVDQPQHF
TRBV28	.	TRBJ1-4	CASSPDIAWEHEKLFF
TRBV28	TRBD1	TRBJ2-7	CASSSGTAYSYEQYF
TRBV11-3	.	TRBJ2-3	CASRGAEEDTQYF
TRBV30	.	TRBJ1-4	CAWSRGYNEKLFF
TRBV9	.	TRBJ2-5	CASSVDSGYQETQYF
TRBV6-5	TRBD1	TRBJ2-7	CASSRTGSYEQYF
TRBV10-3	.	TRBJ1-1	CAITDSENTEAFF
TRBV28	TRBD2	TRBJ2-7	CASSQSVGLAGPYEQYF
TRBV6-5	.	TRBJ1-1	CASSYSGGTNTEAFF
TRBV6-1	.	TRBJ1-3	CASSGAQGIGAGNTIYF
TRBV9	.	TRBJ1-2	CASSVEPQVGAGYTF
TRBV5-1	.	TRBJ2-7	CASSSPTYEQYF
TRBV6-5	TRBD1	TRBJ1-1	CASSADRVSEAFF
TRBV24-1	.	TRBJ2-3	CATSDLAGTHTDTQYF
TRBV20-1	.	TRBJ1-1	CSLADTEAFF
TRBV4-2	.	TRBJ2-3	CASSQRLVSSSSTDTQYF
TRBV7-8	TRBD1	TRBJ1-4	CASSLLLQGALQTNEKLFF
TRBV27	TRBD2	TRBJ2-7	CASTLGLDSDYEQYF
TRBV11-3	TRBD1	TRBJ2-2	CASSGTGTNTGELFF
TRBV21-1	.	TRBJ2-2	CASSTGQGPNTGELFF
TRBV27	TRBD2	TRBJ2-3	CASSPLQEVAGGWAGTDTQYF
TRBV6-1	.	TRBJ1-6	CASSERTALISPLHF
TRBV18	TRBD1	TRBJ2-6	CASSPGQGAGANVLTF
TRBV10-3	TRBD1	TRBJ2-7	CAIRPGQGTYEQYF
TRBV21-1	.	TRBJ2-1	CASSVSGSSYNEQFF
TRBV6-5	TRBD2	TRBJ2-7	CASSRPSGTYEQYF
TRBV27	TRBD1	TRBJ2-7	CASRGPGQGAVLEYEQYF
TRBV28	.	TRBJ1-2	CASRTGDYGYTF
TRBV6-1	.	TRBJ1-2	CASSEGIAAYYGYTF
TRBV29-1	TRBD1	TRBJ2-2	CSVDRGARSGELFF
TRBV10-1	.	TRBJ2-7	CASSRLNRAGYEQYF
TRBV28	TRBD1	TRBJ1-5	CASSPNQGQASIWDQPQHF
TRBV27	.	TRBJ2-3	CASSLLGGTQYF
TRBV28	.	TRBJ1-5	CASSSFRQSLNQPQHF
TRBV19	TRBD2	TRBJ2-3	CASSIPLTSGRAQNTQYF
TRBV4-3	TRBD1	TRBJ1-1	CASSQDLTGDPNTEAFF